Each of the 19 T cell receptor beta chains below was sequenced from the same sample in a study of blood T cells in healthy people across ages. Next came a second PCR, run for about 7 to 12 cycles, which used a sample-barcoded 5' primer along with a J-beta primer mix. TCRdb reprocessed the 5' RACE reads via MiXCR and lists one record per CDR3 protein. The sample lists some 1.8 million distinct CDR3 sequences, roughly 43% occurring once. Sequencing was performed on blood. The source of these receptors is a human donor in good health.

The chain couples TRBV5-6 to TRBJ2-7, with D perhaps matching TRBD1 (7 bases). Trimming removed 0 bases from V and 3 bases from J, with 16 bases in between. Germline lookup yields CDR1 SGHDT and CDR2 YYEEEE. The CDR3 is 16 amino acids. CDR3 sequence (DNA): TGTGCCAGCAGCTTGGGGACAGGACTAAGGGGCTACGAGCAGTACTTC. Protein sequence: CASSLGTGLRGYEQYF.

This clonotype occurred a few times. V and J are TRBV24-1 and TRBJ2-5, with unresolved D. Germline CDR1 reads KGHDR; CDR2 reads SFDVKD. V lost 1 base and J lost 9, with 17 bases in between. The CDR3 length is 15 residues. The CDR3 region is CATSDFPGRSSAQYF. Here the CDR3 DNA reads TGTGCCACCAGTGATTTTCCAGGCCGCTCATCGGCCCAGTACTTC.

Details on this clonotype: An end of the junction differs from the germline gene, which may be a read error. The chain combines TRBV7-8 with TRBJ2-5; tentative D call: TRBD2 (6 bases). Per germline, CDR1 SGHVS and CDR2 FQNEAQ. The length of the CDR3 is 15 residues. The CDR3 protein is CAGSPFREVKETQYF. CDR3 in DNA: TGTGCCGGCAGCCCATTCAGGGAGGTGAAAGAGACCCAGTACTTC.

V usage is TRBV6-2 or TRBV6-3 and J usage is TRBJ2-1; 7 nucleotides match TRBD2. The junction had 5 bases not matched to a gene; V was cut back by 6 bases and J by 3 bases. Germline lookup yields CDR1 MNHEY and CDR2 SVGEGT. The CDR3 has 14 amino acids. The CDR3 loop reads CASSASGYYNEQFF. CDR3 bases: TGTGCCAGCAGCGCTAGCGGTTACTACAATGAGCAGTTCTTC.

For this clonotype: The conserved phenylalanine or tryptophan normally closing the CDR3 is absent here, so this likely arose from a read error. The chain couples TRBV20-1 to TRBJ2-3; D not resolved. The CDR3 length is 12 residues. Per germline, CDR1 DFQATT and CDR2 SNEGSKA (reference sequence). The V gene lost 3 bases and the J gene lost 2 bases, with 6 bases spanning the gap. The CDR3 nucleotides are TGCAGTGCTAGTGGCTTCACAGATACGCAGTATTTG. Its translation: CSASGFTDTQYL.

There are a few counts of this clonotype. The chain is built from TRBV2 and TRBJ1-5; D is unclear. The germline V gene has CDR1 SNHLY and CDR2 FYNNEI. This CDR3 is 15 amino acids long. The V end was cut by 6 bases, the J end by 0 bases, with 12 bases between. The CDR3 sequence: CASRRDLGSNQPQHF. CDR3 bases: TGTGCCAGCAGGAGGGATTTGGGTAGCAATCAGCCCCAGCATTTT.

This rearrangement joins TRBV4-3 to TRBJ2-4; TRBD1 is a possible D gene (5 bases). CDR3 length: 15 residues. V gave up 1 base and J gave up 7 bases, with 14 bases separating them. CDR1 LGHNA and CDR2 YSLEER come from the germline V gene. CDR3 region: CASSQGRGSGNIQYF. DNA of the CDR3: TGCGCCAGCAGCCAAGGAAGGGGTTCGGGTAACATTCAGTACTTC.

This clonotype showed up just a few times. This chain's CDR3 is CASSAGHTNYGYTF. CDR3 nucleotides: TGTGCCAGCAGCGCAGGGCATACTAACTATGGCTACACCTTC. The rearrangement uses TRBV7-9 and TRBJ1-2, with D possibly TRBD1 on 5 matching bases. The CDR3 consists of 14 residues. Trimming took 5 bases from V and 0 from J, leaving 10 bases between them. CDR1 is SEHNR, CDR2 FQNEAQ, per germline (reference sequence).

In this sample, this clonotype turned up a few times. CDR3 coding DNA: TGTGCCAGCAGTGAAGGCCCCAGCGGGGGGGCTTTCTATGAGCAGTTCTTC. Translating gives CASSEGPSGGAFYEQFF. V gene TRBV6-1 combines with J gene TRBJ2-1; 10 bases are shared with TRBD2. Germline V gene sequence: CDR1 MNHNS, CDR2 SASEGT. The J segment lost 8 bases and the V segment lost 1 base, leaving 11 bases of the junction unmatched. The CDR3 sequence is 17 residues long.

The genes are TRBV20-1 and TRBJ1-4; D unclear. The CDR3 has 17 residues. Germline V gene data show CDR1 as DFQATT and CDR2 as SNEGSKA (reference sequence). V was trimmed by 0 bases and J by 0 bases, leaving 14 bases between them. This chain's CDR3 is CSAREGRRVTTNEKLFF. DNA of the CDR3: TGCAGTGCTAGAGAAGGGAGAAGGGTCACAACTAATGAAAAACTGTTTTTT.

DNA of the CDR3: TGTGCCAGCAGCCATGGGTATGACGCCAGGTTCTACAATGAGCAGTTCTTC. The encoded protein is CASSHGYDARFYNEQFF. The chain combines TRBV4-2 with TRBJ2-1, with D unclear. Per the germline V gene, CDR1 is LGHNA and CDR2 is YNFKEQ. V was pared by 3 bases and J by 3 bases, with 18 bases between. The CDR3 covers 17 residues.

This clonotype was counted between two and nine times. V is TRBV10-2 and J is TRBJ2-1, with 7 bases lining up with TRBD2. This CDR3 is 14 amino acids long. Germline V gene lookup returns CDR1 WSHSY and CDR2 SAAADI. Unmatched junction bases numbered 6, after V lost 4 bases and J lost 6 bases. CDR3 sequence reads: CASSVVRGSNEQFF. The CDR3 DNA follows: TGCGCCAGCAGTGTTGTGCGGGGGAGCAATGAGCAGTTCTTC.

This CDR3 is CATSREQGVYSNQPQHF. CDR3 bases: TGTGCCACCAGCAGAGAACAGGGTGTGTATAGCAATCAGCCCCAGCATTTT. The V call is TRBV15, the J call TRBJ1-5; D is possibly TRBD1 (6 bases). The CDR3 runs 17 residues. The ends were cut back, 0 bases at V and 0 bases at J, with 12 bases in the middle. The germline CDR1 and CDR2 sequences are LNHNV and YYDKDF (reference sequence).

The CDR3 loop reads CASSERLTPNYGYTF. The CDR3 nucleotides read TGTGCCAGCAGTGAAAGGTTAACTCCTAACTATGGCTACACCTTC. This sequence joins TRBV25-1 and TRBJ1-2; D ambiguous. V lost 2 bases, J lost 0 bases, and 10 bases lay in between. The CDR3 totals 15 residues. Germline V CDR1 and CDR2: MGHDK, SYGVNS.

The V call is TRBV4-1, the J call TRBJ2-5, with D uncertain. CDR1 MGHRA and CDR2 YSYEKL come from the germline V gene. The V end lost 0 bases, the J end lost 9 bases, and 17 bases lay between the germline ends. This CDR3 is 15 amino acids long. The CDR3 DNA reads as TGCGCCAGCAGCCAAGAATCCGGACCCGCTTTGTCCCAGTACTTC. Translation: CASSQESGPALSQYF.

This clonotype was observed once. The rearrangement joins TRBV21-1 to TRBJ2-1; the DNA was not used to check the table's D call, TRBD1. TRBV21-1 is flagged as a pseudogene. The CDR3 is made up of 15 amino acids. The CDR3 bases are TGTGCCCCTGGCCCGACAGGGGGCGCGGACAATGAGCAGTTCTTC. It specifies CAPGPTGGADNEQFF.

V usage is TRBV4-2 and J usage is TRBJ1-2, with TRBD1 matching 7 bases. CDR1 and CDR2 from the germline V gene are LGHNA and YNFKEQ. The CDR3 runs to 17 residues. The V and J ends lost 4 bases and 4 bases, in that order; junction bases with no gene match: 15. DNA for the CDR3: TGTGCCAGCAGCCCAACTTACGACAGGGCCCCTAGCTATGGCTACACCTTC. Encoded protein: CASSPTYDRAPSYGYTF.

This clonotype was detected a few times. The J gene is TRBJ2-1, the V gene TRBV7-3; 7 bases fit TRBD2. With V trimmed by 6 bases and J by 5 bases, 10 bases remained unmatched. The germline CDR1 and CDR2 sequences are SGHTA and FQGTGA. The CDR3 spans 15 residues. The CDR3 here is CASSITGGVNNEQFF. The CDR3 region has the DNA TGTGCCAGCAGTATTACGGGGGGTGTGAACAATGAGCAGTTCTTC.

This clonotype was seen more than once but under ten times. The genes are TRBV5-1 and TRBJ2-3, with 11 bases matching TRBD1. The CDR3 consists of 15 residues. Trimming cost V 2 bases and J 4 bases; bases outside gene matches: 3. The germline V gene encodes CDR1 SGHRS and CDR2 YFSETQ. The CDR3 sequence: CASSFGQGAADTQYF. Written as DNA, the CDR3 is TGCGCCAGCAGCTTTGGACAGGGGGCTGCAGATACGCAGTATTTT.